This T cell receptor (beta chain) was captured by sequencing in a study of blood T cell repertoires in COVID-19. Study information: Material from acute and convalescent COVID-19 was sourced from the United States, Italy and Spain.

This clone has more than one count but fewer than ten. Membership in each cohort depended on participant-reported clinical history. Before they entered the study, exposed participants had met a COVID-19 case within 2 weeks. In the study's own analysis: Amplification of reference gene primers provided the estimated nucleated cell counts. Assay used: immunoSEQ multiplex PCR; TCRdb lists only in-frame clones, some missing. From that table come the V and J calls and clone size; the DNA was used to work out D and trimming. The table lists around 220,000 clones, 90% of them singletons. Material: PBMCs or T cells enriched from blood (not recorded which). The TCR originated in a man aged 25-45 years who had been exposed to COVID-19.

Here the CDR3 DNA reads TGTGCCAGCAGCCAAGGAATCCGAAGAGAGCCCCAGCATTTT. Its protein is CASSQGIRREPQHF. The chain carries TRBV4-2 and TRBJ1-5; D uncertain. In germline, CDR1 is LGHNA, CDR2 YNFKEQ. This CDR3 contains 14 residues. V was pared by 1 base and J by 8 bases, with 12 bases between.